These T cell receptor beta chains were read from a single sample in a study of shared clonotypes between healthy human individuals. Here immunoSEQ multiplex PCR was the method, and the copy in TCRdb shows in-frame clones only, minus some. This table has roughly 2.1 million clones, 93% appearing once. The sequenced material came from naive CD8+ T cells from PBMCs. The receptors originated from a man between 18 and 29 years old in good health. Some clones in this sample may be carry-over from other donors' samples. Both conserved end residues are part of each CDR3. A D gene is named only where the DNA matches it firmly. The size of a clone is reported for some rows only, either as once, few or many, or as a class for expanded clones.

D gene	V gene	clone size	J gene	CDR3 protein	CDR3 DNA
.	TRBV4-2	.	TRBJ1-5	CASSQKAAYSNQPQHF	TGTGCCAGCAGCCAAAAGGCCGCGTATAGCAATCAGCCCCAGCATTTT
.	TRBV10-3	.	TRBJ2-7	CAIGTDSSYEQYF	TGTGCCATCGGGACGGATAGCTCCTACGAGCAGTACTTC
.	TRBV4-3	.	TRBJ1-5	CASSPARGNQPQHF	TGCGCCAGCAGCCCCGCACGCGGCAATCAGCCCCAGCATTTT
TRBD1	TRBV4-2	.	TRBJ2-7	CASSLSRDRGPYEQYF	TGTGCCAGCAGCCTGAGCCGGGACAGGGGACCCTACGAGCAGTACTTC
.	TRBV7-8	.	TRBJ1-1	CASSLVVELNTEAFF	TGTGCCAGCAGCTTAGTAGTGGAGCTGAACACTGAAGCTTTCTTT
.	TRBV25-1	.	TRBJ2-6	CASSSGANVLTF	TGTGCCAGCAGTTCAGGGGCCAACGTCCTGACTTTC
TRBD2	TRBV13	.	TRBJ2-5	CASSSRLAGGPLETQYF	TGTGCCAGCAGCTCAAGACTAGCGGGAGGGCCCCTGGAGACCCAGTACTTC
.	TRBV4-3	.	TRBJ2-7	CASSQDSRQGPYEQYF	TGCGCCAGCAGCCAAGATTCCCGTCAGGGGCCTTACGAGCAGTACTTC
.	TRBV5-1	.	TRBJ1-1	CASSLVGTGGGWTEAFF	TGCGCCAGCAGCTTGGTGGGGACGGGGGGAGGATGGACTGAAGCTTTCTTT
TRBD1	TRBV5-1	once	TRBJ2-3	CASKGGRADTQYF	TGCGCCAGCAAAGGGGGCCGGGCAGATACGCAGTATTTT
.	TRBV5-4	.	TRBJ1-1	CASSRYQNTEAFF	TGTGCCAGCAGCCGATACCAGAACACTGAAGCTTTCTTT
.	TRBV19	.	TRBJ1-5	CASSIWAYQPQHF	TGTGCCAGTAGTATTTGGGCCTATCAGCCCCAGCATTTT
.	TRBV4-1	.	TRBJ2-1	CASSSSGPQYNEQFF	TGCGCCAGCAGCTCTTCGGGACCACAATACAATGAGCAGTTCTTC
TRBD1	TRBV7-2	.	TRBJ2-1	CASSLEVDREDAEQFF	TGTGCCAGCAGCTTAGAAGTGGACAGGGAAGATGCTGAGCAGTTCTTC
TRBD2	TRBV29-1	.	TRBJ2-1	CSVVGLAGESYNEQFF	TGCAGCGTTGTTGGCCTAGCGGGAGAATCCTACAATGAGCAGTTCTTC
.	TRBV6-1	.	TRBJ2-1	CASSGRRGPDNEQFF	TGTGCCAGCAGTGGACGCCGCGGGCCGGACAATGAGCAGTTCTTC
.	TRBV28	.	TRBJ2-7	CASSSSGLIYEQYF	TGTGCCAGCAGTAGCAGTGGGCTGATCTACGAGCAGTACTTC
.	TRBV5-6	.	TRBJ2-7	CASSFSGFYEQYF	TGTGCCAGCAGCTTTTCGGGGTTCTACGAGCAGTACTTC
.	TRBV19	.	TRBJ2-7	CASRLRDSASDEQYF	TGTGCCAGTAGACTCCGGGACTCGGCCTCCGACGAGCAGTACTTC
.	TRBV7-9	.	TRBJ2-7	CASSLGAGREGSYEQYF	TGTGCCAGCAGCTTAGGCGCGGGGCGTGAGGGTTCCTACGAGCAGTACTTC
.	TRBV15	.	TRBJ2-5	CATSRVQGGPETQYF	TGTGCCACCAGCAGGGTTCAGGGGGGGCCGGAGACCCAGTACTTC
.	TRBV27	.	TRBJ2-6	CASSLSPGAGDGANVLTF	TGTGCCAGCAGTTTATCGCCGGGCGCAGGGGACGGGGCCAACGTCCTGACTTTC
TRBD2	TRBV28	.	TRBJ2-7	CASSQTSGYEQYF	TGTGCCAGCAGTCAAACTAGCGGCTACGAGCAGTACTTC
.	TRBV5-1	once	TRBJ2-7	CASSLDPAGHSPTYEQYF	TGCGCCAGCAGCTTGGATCCGGCGGGGCACAGCCCCACCTACGAGCAGTACTTC
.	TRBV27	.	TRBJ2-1	CASGGVTRSYNEQFF	TGTGCCAGTGGGGGTGTGACACGCTCCTACAATGAGCAGTTCTTC
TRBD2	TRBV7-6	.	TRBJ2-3	CASSFFGGRATDTQYF	TGTGCCAGCAGCTTCTTTGGCGGGAGGGCCACAGATACGCAGTATTTT
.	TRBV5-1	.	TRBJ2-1	CASSLALGAGQGPFF	TGCGCCAGCAGCTTGGCCTTAGGAGCCGGCCAGGGGCCGTTCTTC
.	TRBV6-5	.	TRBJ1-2	CASSYSKWSNYGYTF	TGTGCCAGCAGTTACTCGAAATGGAGTAACTATGGCTACACCTTC
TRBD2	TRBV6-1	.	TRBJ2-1	CAIPKGLAGYNEQFF	TGTGCCATCCCGAAGGGACTAGCGGGGTACAATGAGCAGTTCTTC
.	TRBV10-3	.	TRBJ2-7	CAISESSLDSYEQYF	TGTGCCATCAGTGAGTCGTCGCTCGACAGCTACGAGCAGTACTTC
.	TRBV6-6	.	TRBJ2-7	CASRGGVGAYEQYF	TGTGCCAGCAGGGGGGGTGTGGGAGCCTACGAGCAGTACTTC
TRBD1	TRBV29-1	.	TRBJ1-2	CSVEPRTGPEGYTF	TGCAGCGTTGAACCACGGACAGGGCCGGAAGGCTACACCTTC
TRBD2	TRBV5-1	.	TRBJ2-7	CGSRSGIDGSYEQYF	TGCGGGTCGCGTAGCGGGATCGATGGCTCCTACGAGCAGTACTTC
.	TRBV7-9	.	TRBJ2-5	CASSFWDQEWAQYF	TGTGCCAGCAGCTTTTGGGACCAGGAATGGGCCCAGTACTTC
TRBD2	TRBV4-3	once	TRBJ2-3	CASSPRPVRLAGGSDTQYF	TGCGCCAGCAGCCCTCGGCCGGTGCGGTTAGCGGGAGGGTCCGATACGCAGTATTTT
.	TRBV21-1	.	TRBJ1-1	CASSKVKGEDMNTEAFF	TGTGCCAGCAGCAAAGTAAAAGGGGAGGACATGAACACTGAAGCTTTCTTT
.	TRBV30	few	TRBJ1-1	CAWSRELGVRQNTEAFF	TGTGCCTGGAGTAGAGAGCTAGGTGTCAGACAGAACACTGAAGCTTTCTTT
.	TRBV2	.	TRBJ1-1	CARGERQGNTEAFF	TGTGCCAGAGGGGAGAGGCAGGGGAACACTGAAGCTTTCTTT
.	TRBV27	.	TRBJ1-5	CASSPAGEGLGNQPQHF	TGTGCCAGCAGTCCGGCGGGAGAGGGGCTCGGCAATCAGCCCCAGCATTTT
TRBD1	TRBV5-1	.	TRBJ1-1	CASSFFPGQGLNTEAFF	TGCGCCAGCAGCTTCTTCCCGGGACAGGGTTTGAACACTGAAGCTTTCTTT
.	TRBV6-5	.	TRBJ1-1	CASSYSDGGWTEAFF	TGTGCCAGCAGTTATTCCGACGGGGGTTGGACTGAAGCTTTCTTT
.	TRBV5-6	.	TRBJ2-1	CASSLTISDYNEQFF	TGTGCCAGCAGCTTGACCATATCGGACTACAATGAGCAGTTCTTC
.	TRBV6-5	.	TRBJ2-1	CASSYPPPHYNEQFF	TGTGCCAGCAGTTACCCCCCCCCACATTACAATGAGCAGTTCTTC
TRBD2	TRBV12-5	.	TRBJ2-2	CASGYLLAGEFAGELFF	TGTGCTAGTGGTTACCTCCTAGCGGGAGAGTTCGCCGGGGAGCTGTTTTTT
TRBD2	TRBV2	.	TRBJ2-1	CASRGTSGYNEQFF	TGTGCCAGCAGGGGGACTAGCGGTTACAATGAGCAGTTCTTC
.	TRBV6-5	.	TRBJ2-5	CASSYSKGDAETQYF	TGTGCCAGCAGTTACTCGAAAGGGGATGCAGAGACCCAGTACTTC
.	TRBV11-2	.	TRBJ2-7	CASSLDGTGISYEQYF	TGTGCCAGCAGCTTAGATGGCACAGGGATATCGTACGAGCAGTACTTC
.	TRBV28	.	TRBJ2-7	CASNFLLGNEQYF	TGTGCCAGCAACTTCCTCTTGGGTAACGAGCAGTACTTC
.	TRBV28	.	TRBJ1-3	CASSLFAVVRSDTIYF	TGTGCCAGCAGTTTATTCGCGGTGGTAAGGTCGGACACCATATATTTT
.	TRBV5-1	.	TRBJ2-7	CASSLGPIGRYDYEQYF	TGCGCCAGCAGCTTGGGCCCAATAGGTCGGTATGACTACGAGCAGTACTTC
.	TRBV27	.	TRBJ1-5	CASKTGYGNQPQHF	TGTGCCAGCAAGACCGGCTACGGCAATCAGCCCCAGCATTTT
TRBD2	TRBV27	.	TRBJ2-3	CASSLMGGEGQYF	TGTGCCAGCAGTTTAATGGGAGGGGAAGGGCAGTATTTT
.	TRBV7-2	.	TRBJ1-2	CASSLFSAPGGNYGYTF	TGTGCCAGCAGCTTATTTTCGGCCCCGGGGGGGAACTATGGCTACACCTTC
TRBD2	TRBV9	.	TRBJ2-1	CASSVAPKEREARNEQFF	TGTGCCAGCAGCGTAGCCCCGAAGGAGCGGGAGGCCCGCAATGAGCAGTTCTTC
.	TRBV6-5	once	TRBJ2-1	CASRGYYNEQFF	TGTGCCAGCCGAGGGTATTACAATGAGCAGTTCTTC